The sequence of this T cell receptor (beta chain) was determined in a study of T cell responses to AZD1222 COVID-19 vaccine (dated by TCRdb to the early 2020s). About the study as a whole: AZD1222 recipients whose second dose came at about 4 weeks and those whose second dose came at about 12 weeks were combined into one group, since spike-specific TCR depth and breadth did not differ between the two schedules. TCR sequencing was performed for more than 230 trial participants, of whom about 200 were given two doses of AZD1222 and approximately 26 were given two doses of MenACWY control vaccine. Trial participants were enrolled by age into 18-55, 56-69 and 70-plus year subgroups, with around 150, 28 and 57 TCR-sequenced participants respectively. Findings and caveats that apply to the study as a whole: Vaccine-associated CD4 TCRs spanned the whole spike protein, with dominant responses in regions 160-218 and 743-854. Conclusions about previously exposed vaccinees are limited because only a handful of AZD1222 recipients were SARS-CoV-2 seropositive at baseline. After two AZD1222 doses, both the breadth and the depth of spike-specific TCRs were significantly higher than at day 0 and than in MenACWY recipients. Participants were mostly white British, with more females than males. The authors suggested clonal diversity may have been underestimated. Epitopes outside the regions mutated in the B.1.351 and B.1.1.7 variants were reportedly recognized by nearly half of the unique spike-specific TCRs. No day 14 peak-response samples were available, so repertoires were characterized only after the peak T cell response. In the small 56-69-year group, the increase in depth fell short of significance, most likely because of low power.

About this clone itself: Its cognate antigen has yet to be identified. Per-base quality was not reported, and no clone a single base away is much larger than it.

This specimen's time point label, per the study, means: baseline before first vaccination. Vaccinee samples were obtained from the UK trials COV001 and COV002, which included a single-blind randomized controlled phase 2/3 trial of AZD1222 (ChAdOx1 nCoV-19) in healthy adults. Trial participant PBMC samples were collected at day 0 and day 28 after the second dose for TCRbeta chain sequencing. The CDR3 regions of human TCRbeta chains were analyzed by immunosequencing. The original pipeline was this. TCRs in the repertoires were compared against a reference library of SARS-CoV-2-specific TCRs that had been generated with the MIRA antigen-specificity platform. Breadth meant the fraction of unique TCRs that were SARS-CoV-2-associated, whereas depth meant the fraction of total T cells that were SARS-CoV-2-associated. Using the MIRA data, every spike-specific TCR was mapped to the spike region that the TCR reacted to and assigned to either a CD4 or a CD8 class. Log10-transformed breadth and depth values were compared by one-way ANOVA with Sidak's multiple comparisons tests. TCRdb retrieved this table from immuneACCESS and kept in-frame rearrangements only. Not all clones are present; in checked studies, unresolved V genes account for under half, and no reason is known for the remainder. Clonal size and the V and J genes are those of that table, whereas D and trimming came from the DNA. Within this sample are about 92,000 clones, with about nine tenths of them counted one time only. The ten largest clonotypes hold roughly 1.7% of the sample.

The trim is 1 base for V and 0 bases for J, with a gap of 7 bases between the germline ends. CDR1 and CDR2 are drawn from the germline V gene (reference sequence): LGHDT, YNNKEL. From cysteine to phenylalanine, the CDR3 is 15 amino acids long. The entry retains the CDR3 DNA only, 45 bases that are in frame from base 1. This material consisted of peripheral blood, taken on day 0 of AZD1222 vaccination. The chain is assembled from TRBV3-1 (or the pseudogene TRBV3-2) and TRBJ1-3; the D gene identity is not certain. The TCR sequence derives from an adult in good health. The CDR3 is CASSQVWYSGNTIYF. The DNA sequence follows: TGTGCCAGCAGCCAAGTGTGGTACTCTGGAAACACCATATATTTT.